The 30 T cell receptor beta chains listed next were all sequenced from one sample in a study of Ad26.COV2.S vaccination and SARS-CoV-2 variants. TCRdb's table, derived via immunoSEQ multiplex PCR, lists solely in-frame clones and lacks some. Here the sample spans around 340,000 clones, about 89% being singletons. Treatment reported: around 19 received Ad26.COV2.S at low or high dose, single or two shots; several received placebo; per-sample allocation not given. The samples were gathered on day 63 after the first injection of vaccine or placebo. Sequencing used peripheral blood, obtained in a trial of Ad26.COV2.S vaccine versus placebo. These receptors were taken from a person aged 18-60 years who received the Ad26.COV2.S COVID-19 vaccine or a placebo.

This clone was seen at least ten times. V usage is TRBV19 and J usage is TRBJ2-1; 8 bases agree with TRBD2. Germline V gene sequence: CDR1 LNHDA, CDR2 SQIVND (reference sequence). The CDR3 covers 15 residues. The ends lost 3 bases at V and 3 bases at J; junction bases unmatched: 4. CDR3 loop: CASSISLADYNEQFF. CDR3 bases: TGTGCCAGTAGTATTTCACTAGCGGACTACAATGAGCAGTTCTTC.

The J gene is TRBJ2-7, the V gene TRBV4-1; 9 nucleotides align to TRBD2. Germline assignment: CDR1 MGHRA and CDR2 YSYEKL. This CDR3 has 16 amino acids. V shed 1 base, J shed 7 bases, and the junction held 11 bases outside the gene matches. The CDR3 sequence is CASSQVGVAGVEEQYF. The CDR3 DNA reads TGCGCCAGCAGCCAAGTAGGAGTAGCGGGAGTGGAAGAGCAGTACTTC.

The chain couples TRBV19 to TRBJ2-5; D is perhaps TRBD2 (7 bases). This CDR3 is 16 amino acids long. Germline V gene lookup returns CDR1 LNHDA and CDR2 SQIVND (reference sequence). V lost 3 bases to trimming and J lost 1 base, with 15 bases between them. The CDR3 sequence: CASSIRQRGGQETQYF. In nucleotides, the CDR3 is TGTGCCAGTAGTATCAGACAGAGGGGGGGCCAAGAGACCCAGTACTTC. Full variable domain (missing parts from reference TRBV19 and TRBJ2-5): DGGITQSPKYLFRKEGQNVTLSCEQNLNHDAMYWYRQDPGQGLRLIYYSQIVNDFQKGDIAEGYSVSREKKESFPLTVTSAQKNPTAFYLCASSIRQRGGQETQYFGPGTRLLVL.

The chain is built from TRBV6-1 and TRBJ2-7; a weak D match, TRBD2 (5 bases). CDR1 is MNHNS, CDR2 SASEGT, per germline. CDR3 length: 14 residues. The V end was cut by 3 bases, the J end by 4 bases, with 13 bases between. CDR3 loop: CASSDQRNYYEQYF. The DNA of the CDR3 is TGTGCCAGCAGTGATCAGCGGAATTATTACGAGCAGTACTTC.

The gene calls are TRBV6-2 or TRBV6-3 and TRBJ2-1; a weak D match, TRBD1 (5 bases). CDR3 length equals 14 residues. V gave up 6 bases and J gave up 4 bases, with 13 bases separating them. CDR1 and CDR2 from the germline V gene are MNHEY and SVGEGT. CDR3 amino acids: CASSRRQMYNEQFF. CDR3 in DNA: TGTGCCAGCAGCCGAAGACAGATGTACAATGAGCAGTTCTTC.

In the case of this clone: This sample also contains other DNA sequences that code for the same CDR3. CDR3 sequence (DNA): TGTGCCAGCAGAGATACAGGGGCTGGGGCCAACGTCCTGACTTTC. Protein sequence: CASRDTGAGANVLTF. The chain has TRBV6-5 and TRBJ2-6; 7 nucleotides match TRBD1. Germline V CDR1 and CDR2: MNHEY, SVGAGI. Losses at the gene ends were 6 bases for V and 2 bases for J; bases not matched to a gene: 4. The CDR3 length is 15 residues.

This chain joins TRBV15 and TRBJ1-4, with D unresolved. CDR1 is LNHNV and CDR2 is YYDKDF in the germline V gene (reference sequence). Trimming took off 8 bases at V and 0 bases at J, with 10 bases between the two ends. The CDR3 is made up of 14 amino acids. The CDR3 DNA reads TGTGCCACCTCTAAGGGCGCAACTAATGAAAAACTGTTTTTT. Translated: CATSKGATNEKLFF. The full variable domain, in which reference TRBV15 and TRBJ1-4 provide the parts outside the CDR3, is DAMVIQNPRYQVTQFGKPVTLSCSQTLNHNVMYWYQQKSSQAPKLLFHYYDKDFNNEADTPDNFQSRRPNTSFCFLDIRSPGLGDTAMYLCATSKGATNEKLFFGSGTQLSVL.

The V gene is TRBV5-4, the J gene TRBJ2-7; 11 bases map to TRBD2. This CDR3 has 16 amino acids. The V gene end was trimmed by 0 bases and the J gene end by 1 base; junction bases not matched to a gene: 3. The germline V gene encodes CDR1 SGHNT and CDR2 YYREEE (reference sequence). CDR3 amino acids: CASSLDLAGGSYEQYF. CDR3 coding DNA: TGTGCCAGCAGCTTGGATTTAGCGGGAGGGTCCTACGAGCAGTACTTC.

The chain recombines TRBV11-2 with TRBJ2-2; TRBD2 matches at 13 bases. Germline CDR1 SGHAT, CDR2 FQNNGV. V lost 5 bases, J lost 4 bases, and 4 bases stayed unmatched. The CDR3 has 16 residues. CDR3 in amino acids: CASSPWTSGGTGELFF. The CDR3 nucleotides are TGTGCCAGCAGCCCCTGGACTAGCGGGGGCACCGGGGAGCTGTTTTTT.

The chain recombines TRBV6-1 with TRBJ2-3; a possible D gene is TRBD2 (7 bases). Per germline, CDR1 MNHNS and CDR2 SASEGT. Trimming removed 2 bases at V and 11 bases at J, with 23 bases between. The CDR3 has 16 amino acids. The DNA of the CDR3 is TGTGCCAGCAGTGAACCGGACTTTGCGGGGGCCCGGGGGCAGTATTTT. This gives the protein CASSEPDFAGARGQYF.

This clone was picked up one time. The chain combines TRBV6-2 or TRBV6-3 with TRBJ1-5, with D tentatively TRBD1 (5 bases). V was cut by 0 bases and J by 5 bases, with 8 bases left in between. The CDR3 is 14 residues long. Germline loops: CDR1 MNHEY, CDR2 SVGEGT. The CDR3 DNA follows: TGTGCCAGCAGTTACTCGGGGGGGGATCAGCCCCAGCATTTT. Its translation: CASSYSGGDQPQHF.

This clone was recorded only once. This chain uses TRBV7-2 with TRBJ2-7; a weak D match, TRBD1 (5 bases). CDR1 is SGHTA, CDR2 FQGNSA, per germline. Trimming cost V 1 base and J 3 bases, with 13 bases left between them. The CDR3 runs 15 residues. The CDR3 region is CASSLVGQGNYEQYF. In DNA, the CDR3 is TGTGCCAGCAGCTTAGTTGGGCAGGGAAACTACGAGCAGTACTTC. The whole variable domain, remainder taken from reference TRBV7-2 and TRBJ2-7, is GAGVSQSPSNKVTEKGKDVELRCDPISGHTALYWYRQSLGQGLEFLIYFQGNSAPDKSGLPSDRFSAERTGGSVSTLTIQRTQQEDSAVYLCASSLVGQGNYEQYFGPGTRLTVT.

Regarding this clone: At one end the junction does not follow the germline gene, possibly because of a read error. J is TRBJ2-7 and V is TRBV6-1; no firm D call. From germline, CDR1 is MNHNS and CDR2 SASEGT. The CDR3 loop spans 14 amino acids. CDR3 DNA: TGTGCCAGCAGTGGAGCACGACCCCCCTACGAGCGGTACTTC. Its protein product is CASSGARPPYERYF.

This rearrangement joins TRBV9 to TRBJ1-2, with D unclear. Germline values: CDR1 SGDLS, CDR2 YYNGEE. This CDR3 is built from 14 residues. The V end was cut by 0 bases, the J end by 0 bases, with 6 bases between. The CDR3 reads CASSVETANYGYTF. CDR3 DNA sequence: TGTGCCAGCAGCGTAGAGACGGCTAACTATGGCTACACCTTC.

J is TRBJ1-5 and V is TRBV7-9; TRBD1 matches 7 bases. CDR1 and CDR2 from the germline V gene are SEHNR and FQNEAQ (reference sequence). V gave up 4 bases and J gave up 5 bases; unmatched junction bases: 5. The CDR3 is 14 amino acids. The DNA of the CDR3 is TGTGCCAGCAGCTCGGGACAGCTTTATCAGCCCCAGCATTTT. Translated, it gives CASSSGQLYQPQHF.

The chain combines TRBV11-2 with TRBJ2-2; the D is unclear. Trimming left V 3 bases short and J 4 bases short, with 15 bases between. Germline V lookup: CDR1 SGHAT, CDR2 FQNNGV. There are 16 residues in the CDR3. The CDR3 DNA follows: TGTGCCAGCAGCTTCCCATCTGGGTCGGGCACCGGGGAGCTGTTTTTT. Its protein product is CASSFPSGSGTGELFF.

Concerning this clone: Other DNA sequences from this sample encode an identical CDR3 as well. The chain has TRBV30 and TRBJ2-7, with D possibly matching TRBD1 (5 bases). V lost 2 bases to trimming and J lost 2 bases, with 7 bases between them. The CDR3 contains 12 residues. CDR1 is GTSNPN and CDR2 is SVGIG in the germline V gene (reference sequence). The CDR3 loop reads CAWSPGTYEQYF. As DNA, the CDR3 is TGTGCCTGGAGTCCAGGGACCTACGAGCAGTACTTC. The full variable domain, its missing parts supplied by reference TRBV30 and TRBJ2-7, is SQTIHQWPATLVQPVGSPLSLECTVEGTSNPNLYWYRQAAGRGLQLLFYSVGIGQISSEVPQNLSASRPQDRQFILSSKKLLLSDSGFYLCAWSPGTYEQYFGPGTRLTVT.

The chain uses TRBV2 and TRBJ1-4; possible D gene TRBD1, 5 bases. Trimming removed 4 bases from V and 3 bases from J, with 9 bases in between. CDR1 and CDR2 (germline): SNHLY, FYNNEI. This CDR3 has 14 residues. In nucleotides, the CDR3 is TGTGCCAGCAGTGTCGCCAGGGCTAATGAAAAACTGTTTTTT. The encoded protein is CASSVARANEKLFF.

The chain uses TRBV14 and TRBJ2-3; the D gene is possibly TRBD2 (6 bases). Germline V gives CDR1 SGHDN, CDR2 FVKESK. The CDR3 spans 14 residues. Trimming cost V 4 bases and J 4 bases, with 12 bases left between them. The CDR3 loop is CASSRRETPDTQYF. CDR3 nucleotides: TGTGCCAGCAGCCGGCGGGAAACCCCAGATACGCAGTATTTT.

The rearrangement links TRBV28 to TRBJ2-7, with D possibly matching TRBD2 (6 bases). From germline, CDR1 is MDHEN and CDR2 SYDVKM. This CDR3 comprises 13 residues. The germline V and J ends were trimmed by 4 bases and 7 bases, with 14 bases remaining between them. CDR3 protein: CASSSHGSMEQYF. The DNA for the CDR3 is TGTGCCAGCAGTTCTCACGGGAGTATGGAGCAGTACTTC.

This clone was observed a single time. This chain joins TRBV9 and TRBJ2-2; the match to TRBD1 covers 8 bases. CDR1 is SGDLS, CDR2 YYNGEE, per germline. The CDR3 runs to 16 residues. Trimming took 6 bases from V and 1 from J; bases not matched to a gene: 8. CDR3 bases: TGTGCCAGCACCGGGCAGGGGGCCCAGAACACCGGGGAGCTGTTTTTT. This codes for CASTGQGAQNTGELFF.

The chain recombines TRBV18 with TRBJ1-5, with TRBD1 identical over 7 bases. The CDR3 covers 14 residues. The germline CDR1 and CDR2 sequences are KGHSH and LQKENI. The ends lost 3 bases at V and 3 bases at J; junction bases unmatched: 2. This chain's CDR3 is CASSPTGFNQPQHF. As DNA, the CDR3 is TGTGCCAGCTCACCGACAGGGTTCAATCAGCCCCAGCATTTT.

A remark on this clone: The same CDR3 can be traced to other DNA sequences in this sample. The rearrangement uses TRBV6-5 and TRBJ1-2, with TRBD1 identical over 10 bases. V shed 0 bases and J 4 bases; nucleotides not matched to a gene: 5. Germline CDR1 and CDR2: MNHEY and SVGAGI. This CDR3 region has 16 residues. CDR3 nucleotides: TGTGCCAGCAGTTACTCGAGGACAGGGGGAGGCTATGGCTACACCTTC. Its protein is CASSYSRTGGGYGYTF.

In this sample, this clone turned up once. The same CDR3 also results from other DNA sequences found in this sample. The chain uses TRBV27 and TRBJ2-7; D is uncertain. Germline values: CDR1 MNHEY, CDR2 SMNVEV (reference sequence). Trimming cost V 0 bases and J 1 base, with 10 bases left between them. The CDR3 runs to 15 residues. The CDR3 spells CASSLSRDRSYEQYF. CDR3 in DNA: TGTGCCAGCAGTTTATCTAGGGATCGTTCCTACGAGCAGTACTTC.

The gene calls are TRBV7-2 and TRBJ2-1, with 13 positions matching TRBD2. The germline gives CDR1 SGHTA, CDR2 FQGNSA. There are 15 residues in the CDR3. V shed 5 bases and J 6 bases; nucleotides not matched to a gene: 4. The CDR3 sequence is CASSITSGRANEQFF. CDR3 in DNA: TGTGCCAGCAGCATAACTAGCGGGAGGGCCAATGAGCAGTTCTTC. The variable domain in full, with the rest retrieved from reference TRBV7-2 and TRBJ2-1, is GAGVSQSPSNKVTEKGKDVELRCDPISGHTALYWYRQSLGQGLEFLIYFQGNSAPDKSGLPSDRFSAERTGGSVSTLTIQRTQQEDSAVYLCASSITSGRANEQFFGPGTRLTVL.

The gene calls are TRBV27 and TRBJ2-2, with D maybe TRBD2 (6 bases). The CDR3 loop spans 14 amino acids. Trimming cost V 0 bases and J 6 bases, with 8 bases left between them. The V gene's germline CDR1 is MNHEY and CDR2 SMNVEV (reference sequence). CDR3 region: CASSLSTRAGELFF. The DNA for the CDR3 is TGTGCCAGCAGTTTATCGACTAGGGCCGGGGAGCTGTTTTTT.

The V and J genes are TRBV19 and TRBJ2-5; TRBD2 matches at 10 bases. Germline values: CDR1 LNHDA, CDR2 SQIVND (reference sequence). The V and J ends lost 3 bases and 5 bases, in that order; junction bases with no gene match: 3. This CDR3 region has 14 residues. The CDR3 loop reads CASSMASGSETQYF. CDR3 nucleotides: TGTGCCAGTAGTATGGCTAGCGGGAGTGAGACCCAGTACTTC.

DNA for the CDR3: TGTGCCAGCAGCCAGTGGGACTCCTACGAGCAGTACTTC. Its protein is CASSQWDSYEQYF. This chain joins TRBV3-1 (or the pseudogene TRBV3-2) and TRBJ2-7; no clear D. The CDR3 is 13 amino acids. Germline V lookup: CDR1 LGHDT, CDR2 YNNKEL (reference sequence). The V end was cut by 3 bases, the J end by 0 bases, with 6 bases between.

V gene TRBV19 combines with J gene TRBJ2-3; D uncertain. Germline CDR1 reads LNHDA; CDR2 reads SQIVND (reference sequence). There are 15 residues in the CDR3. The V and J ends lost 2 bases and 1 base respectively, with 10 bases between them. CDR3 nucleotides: TGTGCCAGTAGTATAAGGGCGGCCCGCACAGATACGCAGTATTTT. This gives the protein CASSIRAARTDTQYF.

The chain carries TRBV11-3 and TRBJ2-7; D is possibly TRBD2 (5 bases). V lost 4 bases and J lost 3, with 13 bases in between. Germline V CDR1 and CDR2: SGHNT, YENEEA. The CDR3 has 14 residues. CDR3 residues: CASSSRSGNYEQYF. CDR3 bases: TGTGCCAGCAGCTCCCGATCCGGGAACTACGAGCAGTACTTC.